The present TCR beta chain was sequenced within a study of blood T cell repertoires in COVID-19. In the study's own analysis: Using reference gene primer amplification, nucleated cell counts were estimated. The table came from immunoSEQ multiplex PCR; TCRdb's copy has only in-frame clones and leaves some out. That table supplies the V and J calls and clone size; D and trimming were determined from the DNA. Here the sample spans 200,000 to 250,000 clones, about 80% being singletons. Deletions cut 4 bases from V and 8 bases from J, with 17 bases between. This CDR3 comprises 14 residues. Germline V lookup: CDR1 SNHLY, CDR2 FYNNEI.

The material sequenced was PBMCs or T cells enriched from blood (not recorded which). The clonotype comes from a man in his sixties who had recovered from COVID-19. V and J are TRBV2 and TRBJ1-2; possible D gene TRBD1, 5 bases. The CDR3 region is CASSVGQGEGGYTF. DNA for the CDR3: TGTGCCAGCAGTGTAGGGCAGGGTGAAGGAGGCTACACCTTC.